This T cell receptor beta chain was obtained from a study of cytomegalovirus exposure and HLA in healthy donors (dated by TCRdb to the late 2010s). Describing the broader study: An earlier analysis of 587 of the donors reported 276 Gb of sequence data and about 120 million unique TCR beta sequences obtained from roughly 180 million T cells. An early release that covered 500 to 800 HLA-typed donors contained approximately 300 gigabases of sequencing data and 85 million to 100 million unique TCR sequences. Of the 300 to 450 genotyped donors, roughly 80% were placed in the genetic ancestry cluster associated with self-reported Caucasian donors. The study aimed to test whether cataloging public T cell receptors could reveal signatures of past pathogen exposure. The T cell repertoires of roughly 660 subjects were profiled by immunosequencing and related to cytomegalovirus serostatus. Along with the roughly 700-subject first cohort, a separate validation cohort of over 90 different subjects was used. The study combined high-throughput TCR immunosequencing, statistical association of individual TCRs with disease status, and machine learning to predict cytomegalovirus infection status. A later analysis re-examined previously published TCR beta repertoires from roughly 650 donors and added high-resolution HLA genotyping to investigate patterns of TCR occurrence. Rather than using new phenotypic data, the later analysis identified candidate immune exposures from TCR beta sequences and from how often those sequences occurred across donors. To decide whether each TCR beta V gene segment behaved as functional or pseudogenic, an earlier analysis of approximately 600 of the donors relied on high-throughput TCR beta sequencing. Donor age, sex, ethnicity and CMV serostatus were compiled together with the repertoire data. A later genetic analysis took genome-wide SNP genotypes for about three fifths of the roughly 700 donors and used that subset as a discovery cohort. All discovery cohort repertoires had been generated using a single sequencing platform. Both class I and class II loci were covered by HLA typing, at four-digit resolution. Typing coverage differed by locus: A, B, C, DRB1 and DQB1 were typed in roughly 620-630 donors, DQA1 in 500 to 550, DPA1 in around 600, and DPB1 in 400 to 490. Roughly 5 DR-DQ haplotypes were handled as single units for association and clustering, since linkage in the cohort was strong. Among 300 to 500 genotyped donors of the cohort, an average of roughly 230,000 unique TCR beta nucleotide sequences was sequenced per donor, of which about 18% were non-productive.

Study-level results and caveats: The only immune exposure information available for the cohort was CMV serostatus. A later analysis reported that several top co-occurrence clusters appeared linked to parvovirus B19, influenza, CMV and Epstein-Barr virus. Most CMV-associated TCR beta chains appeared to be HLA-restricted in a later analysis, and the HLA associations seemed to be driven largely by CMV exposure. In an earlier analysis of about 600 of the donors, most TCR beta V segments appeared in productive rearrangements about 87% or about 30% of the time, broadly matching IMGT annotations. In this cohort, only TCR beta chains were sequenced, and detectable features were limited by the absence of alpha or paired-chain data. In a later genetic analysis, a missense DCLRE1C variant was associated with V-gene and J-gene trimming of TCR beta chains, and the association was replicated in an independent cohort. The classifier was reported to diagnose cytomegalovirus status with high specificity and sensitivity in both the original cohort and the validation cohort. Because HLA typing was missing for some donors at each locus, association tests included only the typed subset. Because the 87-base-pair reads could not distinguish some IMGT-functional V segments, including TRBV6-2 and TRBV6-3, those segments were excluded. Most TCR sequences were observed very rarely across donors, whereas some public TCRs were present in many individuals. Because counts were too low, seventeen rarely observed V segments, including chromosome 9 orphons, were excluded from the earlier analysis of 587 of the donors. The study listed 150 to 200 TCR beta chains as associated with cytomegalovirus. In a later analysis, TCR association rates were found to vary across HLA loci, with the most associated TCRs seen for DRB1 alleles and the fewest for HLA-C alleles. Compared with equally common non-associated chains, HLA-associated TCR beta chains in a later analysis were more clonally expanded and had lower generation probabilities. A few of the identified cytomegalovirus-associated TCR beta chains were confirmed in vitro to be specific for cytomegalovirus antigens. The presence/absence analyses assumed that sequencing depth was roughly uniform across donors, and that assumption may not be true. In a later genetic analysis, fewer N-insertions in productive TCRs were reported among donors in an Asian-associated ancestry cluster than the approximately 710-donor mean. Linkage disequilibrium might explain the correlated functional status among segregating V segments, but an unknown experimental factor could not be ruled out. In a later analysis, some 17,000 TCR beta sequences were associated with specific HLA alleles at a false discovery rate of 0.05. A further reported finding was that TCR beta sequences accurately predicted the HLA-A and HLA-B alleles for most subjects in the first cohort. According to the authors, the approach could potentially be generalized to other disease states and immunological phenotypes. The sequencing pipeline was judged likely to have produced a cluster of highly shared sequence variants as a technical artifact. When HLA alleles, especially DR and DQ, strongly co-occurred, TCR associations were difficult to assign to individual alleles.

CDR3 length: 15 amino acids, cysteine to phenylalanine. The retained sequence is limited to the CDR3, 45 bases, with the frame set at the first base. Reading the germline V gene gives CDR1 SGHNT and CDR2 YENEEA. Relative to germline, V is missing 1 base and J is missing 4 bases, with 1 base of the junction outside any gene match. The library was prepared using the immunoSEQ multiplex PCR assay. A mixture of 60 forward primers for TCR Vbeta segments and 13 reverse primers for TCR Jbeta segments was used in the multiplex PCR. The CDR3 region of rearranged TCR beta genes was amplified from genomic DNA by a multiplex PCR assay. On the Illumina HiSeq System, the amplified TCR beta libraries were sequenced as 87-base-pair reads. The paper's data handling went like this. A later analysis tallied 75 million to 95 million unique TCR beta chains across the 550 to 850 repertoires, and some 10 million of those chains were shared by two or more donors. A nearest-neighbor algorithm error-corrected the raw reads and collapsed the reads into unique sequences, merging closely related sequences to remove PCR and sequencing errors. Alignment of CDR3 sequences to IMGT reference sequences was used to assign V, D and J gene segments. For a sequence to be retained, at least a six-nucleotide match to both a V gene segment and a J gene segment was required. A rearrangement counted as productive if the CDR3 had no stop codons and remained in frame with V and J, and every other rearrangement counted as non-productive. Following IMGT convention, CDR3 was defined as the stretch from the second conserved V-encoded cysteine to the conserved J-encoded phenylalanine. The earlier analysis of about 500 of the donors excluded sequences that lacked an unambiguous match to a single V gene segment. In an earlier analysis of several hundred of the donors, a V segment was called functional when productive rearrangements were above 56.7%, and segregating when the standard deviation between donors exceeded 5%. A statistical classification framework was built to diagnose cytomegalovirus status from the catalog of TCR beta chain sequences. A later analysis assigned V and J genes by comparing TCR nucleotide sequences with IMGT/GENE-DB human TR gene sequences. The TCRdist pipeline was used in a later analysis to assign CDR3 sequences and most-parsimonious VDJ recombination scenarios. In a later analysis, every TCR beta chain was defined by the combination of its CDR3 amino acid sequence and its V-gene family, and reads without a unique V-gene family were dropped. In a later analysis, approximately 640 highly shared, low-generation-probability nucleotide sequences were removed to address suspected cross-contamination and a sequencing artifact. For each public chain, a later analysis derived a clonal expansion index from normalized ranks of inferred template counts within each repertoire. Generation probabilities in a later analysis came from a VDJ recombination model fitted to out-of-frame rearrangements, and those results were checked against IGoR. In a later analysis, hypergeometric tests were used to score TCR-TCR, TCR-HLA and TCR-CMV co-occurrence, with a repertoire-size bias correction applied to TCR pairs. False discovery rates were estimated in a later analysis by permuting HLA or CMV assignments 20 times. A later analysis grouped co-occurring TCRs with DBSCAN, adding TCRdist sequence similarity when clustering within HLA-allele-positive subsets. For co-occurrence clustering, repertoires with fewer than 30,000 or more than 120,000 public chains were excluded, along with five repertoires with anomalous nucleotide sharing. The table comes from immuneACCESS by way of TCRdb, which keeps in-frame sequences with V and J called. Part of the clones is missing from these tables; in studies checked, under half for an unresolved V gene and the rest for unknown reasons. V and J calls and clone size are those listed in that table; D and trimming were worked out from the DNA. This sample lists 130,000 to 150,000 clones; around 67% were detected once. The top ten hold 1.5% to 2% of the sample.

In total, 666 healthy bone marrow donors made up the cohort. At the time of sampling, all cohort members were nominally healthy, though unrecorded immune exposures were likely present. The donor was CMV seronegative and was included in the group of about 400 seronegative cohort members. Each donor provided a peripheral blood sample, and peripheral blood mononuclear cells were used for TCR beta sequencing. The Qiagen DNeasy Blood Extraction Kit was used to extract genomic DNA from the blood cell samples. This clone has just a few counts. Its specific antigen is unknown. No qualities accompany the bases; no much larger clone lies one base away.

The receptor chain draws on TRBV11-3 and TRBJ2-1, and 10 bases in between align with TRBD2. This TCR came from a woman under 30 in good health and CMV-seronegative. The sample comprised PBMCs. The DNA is TGTGCCAGCAGCTTAGCTAGCGGGAGTTACAATGAGCAGTTCTTC. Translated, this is CASSLASGSYNEQFF.